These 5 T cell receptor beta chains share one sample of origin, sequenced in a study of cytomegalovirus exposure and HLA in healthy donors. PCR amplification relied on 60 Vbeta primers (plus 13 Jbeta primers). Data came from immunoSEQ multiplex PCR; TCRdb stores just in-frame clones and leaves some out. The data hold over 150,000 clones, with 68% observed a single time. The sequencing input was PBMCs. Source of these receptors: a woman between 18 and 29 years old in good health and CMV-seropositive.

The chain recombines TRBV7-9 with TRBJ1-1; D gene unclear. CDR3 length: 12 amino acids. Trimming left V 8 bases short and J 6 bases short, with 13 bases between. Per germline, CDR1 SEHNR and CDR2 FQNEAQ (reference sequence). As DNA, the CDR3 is TGTGCCAGCGAAGACATAGAGTCTGAAGCTTTCTTT. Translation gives CASEDIESEAFF. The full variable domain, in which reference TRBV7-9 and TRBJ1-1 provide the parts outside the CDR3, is DTGVSQNPRHKITKRGQNVTFRCDPISEHNRLYWYRQTLGQGPEFLTYFQNEAQLEKSRLLSDRFSAERPKGSFSTLEIQRTEQGDSAMYLCASEDIESEAFFGQGTRLTVV.

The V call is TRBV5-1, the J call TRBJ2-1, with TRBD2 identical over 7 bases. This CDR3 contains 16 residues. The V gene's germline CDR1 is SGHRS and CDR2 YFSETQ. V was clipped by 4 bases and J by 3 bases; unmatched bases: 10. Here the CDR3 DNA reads TGCGCCAGCAGCCTCACGACCGGCGGGGGCTACAATGAGCAGTTCTTC. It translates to CASSLTTGGGYNEQFF.

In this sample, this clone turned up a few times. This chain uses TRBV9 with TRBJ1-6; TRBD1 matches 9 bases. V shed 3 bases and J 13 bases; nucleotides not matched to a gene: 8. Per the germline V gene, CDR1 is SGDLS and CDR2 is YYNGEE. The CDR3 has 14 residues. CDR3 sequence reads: CASSAGQGIAPLHF. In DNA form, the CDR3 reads TGTGCCAGCAGCGCTGGACAGGGGATTGCTCCCCTCCACTTT. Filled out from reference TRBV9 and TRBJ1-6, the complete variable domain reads DSGVTQTPKHLITATGQRVTLRCSPRSGDLSVYWYQQSLDQGLQFLIQYYNGEERAKGNILERFSAQQFPDLHSELNLSSLELGDSALYFCASSAGQGIAPLHFGNGTRLTVT.

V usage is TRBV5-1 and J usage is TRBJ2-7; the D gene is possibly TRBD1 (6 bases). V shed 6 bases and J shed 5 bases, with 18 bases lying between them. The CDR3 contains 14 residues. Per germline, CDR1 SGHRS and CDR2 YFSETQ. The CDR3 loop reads CASTQGGSLDEQYF. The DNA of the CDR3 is TGCGCCAGCACCCAAGGGGGAAGCTTGGACGAGCAGTACTTC.

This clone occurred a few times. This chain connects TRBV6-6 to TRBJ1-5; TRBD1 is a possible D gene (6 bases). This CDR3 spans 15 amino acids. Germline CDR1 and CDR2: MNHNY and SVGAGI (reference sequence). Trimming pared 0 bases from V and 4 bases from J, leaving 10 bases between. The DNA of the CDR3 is TGTGCCAGCAGTTACTCGGGACAAACAAATCAGCCCCAGCATTTT. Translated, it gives CASSYSGQTNQPQHF.